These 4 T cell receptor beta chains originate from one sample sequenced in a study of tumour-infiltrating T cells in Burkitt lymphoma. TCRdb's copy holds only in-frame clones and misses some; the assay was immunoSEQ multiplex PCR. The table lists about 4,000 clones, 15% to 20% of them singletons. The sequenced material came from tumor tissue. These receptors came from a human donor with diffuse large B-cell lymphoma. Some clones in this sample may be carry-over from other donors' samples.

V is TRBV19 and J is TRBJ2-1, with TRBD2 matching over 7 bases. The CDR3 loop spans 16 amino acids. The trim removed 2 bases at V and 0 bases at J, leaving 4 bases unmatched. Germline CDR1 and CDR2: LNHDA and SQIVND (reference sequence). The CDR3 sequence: CASSILGGSSYNEQFF. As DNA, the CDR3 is TGTGCCAGTAGTATATTGGGCGGGAGCTCCTACAATGAGCAGTTCTTC.

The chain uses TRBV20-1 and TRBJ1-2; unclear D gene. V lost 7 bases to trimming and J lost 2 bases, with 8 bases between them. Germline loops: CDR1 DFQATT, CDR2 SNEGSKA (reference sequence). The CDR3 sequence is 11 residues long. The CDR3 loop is CSVGRNYGYTF. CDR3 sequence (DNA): TGCAGTGTAGGCCGGAACTATGGCTACACCTTC.

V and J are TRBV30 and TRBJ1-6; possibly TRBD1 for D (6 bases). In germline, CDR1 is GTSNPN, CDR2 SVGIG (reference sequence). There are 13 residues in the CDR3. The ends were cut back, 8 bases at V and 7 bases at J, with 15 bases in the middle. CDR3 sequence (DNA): TGTGCCGGGGGTTCAGGGGAGAATTCACCCCTCCACTTT. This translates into CAGGSGENSPLHF.

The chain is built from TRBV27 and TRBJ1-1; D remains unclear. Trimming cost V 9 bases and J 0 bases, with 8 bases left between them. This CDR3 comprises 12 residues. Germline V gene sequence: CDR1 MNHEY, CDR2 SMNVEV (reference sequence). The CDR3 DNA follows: TGTGCCAGTCGCAATTTGAACACTGAAGCTTTCTTT. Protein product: CASRNLNTEAFF.